The source of this T cell receptor (beta chain) is a study of T cell responses to AZD1222 COVID-19 vaccine. Produced via immunoSEQ multiplex PCR; TCRdb's table is partial and in-frame only. The data contain roughly 150,000 clones, around 90% of them singletons. Sample: peripheral blood, taken on day 0 of AZD1222 vaccination. The origin of this receptor is an adult in good health.

CDR3 region: CASSEGIRDTGELFF. The DNA of the CDR3 is TGTGCCAGCAGCGAGGGGATCAGGGACACCGGGGAGCTGTTTTTT. This chain joins TRBV9 and TRBJ2-2; weak D call: TRBD1 (5 bases). The CDR3 consists of 15 residues. Germline V CDR1 and CDR2: SGDLS, YYNGEE. Between the trimmed V and J ends, which lost 3 bases and 3 bases, there was a span of 12 bases. Full variable domain (outside the CDR3, taken from reference TRBV9 and TRBJ2-2): DSGVTQTPKHLITATGQRVTLRCSPRSGDLSVYWYQQSLDQGLQFLIQYYNGEERAKGNILERFSAQQFPDLHSELNLSSLELGDSALYFCASSEGIRDTGELFFGEGSRLTVL.